Listed below are T cell receptor beta chains from one sample, sequenced in a study of immune characterization of retroperitoneal liposarcoma. TCRdb re-called the PCR reads with MiXCR, one entry per CDR3 protein. This sample has 2,000 to 2,500 distinct CDR3 sequences; under 45% occur once, and the top ten carry 15% to 20%. Source material: tumor tissue. The receptors shown here come from a male donor with retroperitoneal liposarcoma. The CDR3 runs from the conserved cysteine through the conserved F or W.

v_call: TRBV7-2
cdr3_aa: CASSLGGGSGVNTYEQYF

v_call: TRBV6-1
cdr3_aa: CASSLVGNEQYF

v_call: TRBV6-5
cdr3_aa: CASSEYSISYEQFF

v_call: TRBV6-5
cdr3_aa: CASRRQGTEAFF

v_call: TRBV7-6
cdr3_aa: CASSLARTGTGELFF

v_call: TRBV27
cdr3_aa: CASSLSSTGGAEQYF

v_call: TRBV4-1
cdr3_aa: CASSQDGDRLYSGANVLTF

v_call: TRBV11-1
cdr3_aa: CASTLNWDLSTDTQYF

v_call: TRBV12-3/TRBV12-4
cdr3_aa: CASSSVTSTDTQYF

v_call: TRBV6-1
cdr3_aa: CASKWGGGYTF

v_call: TRBV6-6
cdr3_aa: CASSGGPVWAQYF

v_call: TRBV27
cdr3_aa: CASSPTVRGSTDTQYF

v_call: TRBV27
cdr3_aa: CASLSAQRGELFF

v_call: TRBV6-1
cdr3_aa: CASRLGYEQYF

v_call: TRBV6-4
cdr3_aa: CASSGMAGVGDEEQFF

v_call: TRBV6-1
cdr3_aa: CASGPAGELPYF

v_call: TRBV14
cdr3_aa: CASSQSRVGEQFF

v_call: TRBV6-6
cdr3_aa: CASSRRTGLAGQETQYF

v_call: TRBV7-2
cdr3_aa: CASSTRAGAVHNEQFF

v_call: TRBV7-6
cdr3_aa: CASSRTGSETQYF

v_call: TRBV14
cdr3_aa: CASSRRPGTGYTDTQYF

v_call: TRBV12-3/TRBV12-4
cdr3_aa: CASSQQGSGEKLFF

v_call: TRBV7-2
cdr3_aa: CASSRGGALWEQFF

v_call: TRBV28
cdr3_aa: CASSLEGIMNTEAFF

v_call: TRBV24-1
cdr3_aa: CATSGDGGRGPDTQYF

v_call: TRBV27
cdr3_aa: CASSQSGNTQYF

v_call: TRBV4-1
cdr3_aa: CASSQEDRGNTGELFF

v_call: TRBV24-1
cdr3_aa: CATSAGTTNNEQYF

v_call: TRBV6-6
cdr3_aa: CASGRDTQYF

v_call: TRBV7-2
cdr3_aa: CASSLVGGGSHNEQFF

v_call: TRBV6-1
cdr3_aa: CASRTLGTSWEQFF

v_call: TRBV6-1
cdr3_aa: CASSDGLAGRSYEQFF

v_call: TRBV12-3/TRBV12-4
cdr3_aa: CASTGTNNEQFF

v_call: TRBV6-1
cdr3_aa: CASRRLGTEAFF

v_call: TRBV11-2
cdr3_aa: CASSFNSGDYEQYF

v_call: TRBV7-8
cdr3_aa: CASSYTATASPGYEQYF

v_call: TRBV12-3/TRBV12-4
cdr3_aa: CASSLGRPGTLPLYEQYF

v_call: TRBV6-1
cdr3_aa: CASSDRATNYNEQFF

v_call: TRBV6-1
cdr3_aa: CASSDPGLAGTYSYNEQFF

v_call: TRBV25-1
cdr3_aa: CASSEQGLAGDTDTQYF

v_call: TRBV7-2
cdr3_aa: CASSLKGGTSDYEQYF

v_call: TRBV4-1
cdr3_aa: CASSQDLRTSVVADTQYF

v_call: TRBV6-5
cdr3_aa: CASSLQGSGNTIYF

v_call: TRBV6-1
cdr3_aa: CASTPRGAVVPGTSSYEQYF

v_call: TRBV7-8
cdr3_aa: CASSLAPTGTYEQYF

v_call: TRBV6-6
cdr3_aa: CASSHGGTSVPEQFF

v_call: TRBV6-4
cdr3_aa: CASSRAGGNNEQFF

v_call: TRBV7-2
cdr3_aa: CASSLLNEQYF